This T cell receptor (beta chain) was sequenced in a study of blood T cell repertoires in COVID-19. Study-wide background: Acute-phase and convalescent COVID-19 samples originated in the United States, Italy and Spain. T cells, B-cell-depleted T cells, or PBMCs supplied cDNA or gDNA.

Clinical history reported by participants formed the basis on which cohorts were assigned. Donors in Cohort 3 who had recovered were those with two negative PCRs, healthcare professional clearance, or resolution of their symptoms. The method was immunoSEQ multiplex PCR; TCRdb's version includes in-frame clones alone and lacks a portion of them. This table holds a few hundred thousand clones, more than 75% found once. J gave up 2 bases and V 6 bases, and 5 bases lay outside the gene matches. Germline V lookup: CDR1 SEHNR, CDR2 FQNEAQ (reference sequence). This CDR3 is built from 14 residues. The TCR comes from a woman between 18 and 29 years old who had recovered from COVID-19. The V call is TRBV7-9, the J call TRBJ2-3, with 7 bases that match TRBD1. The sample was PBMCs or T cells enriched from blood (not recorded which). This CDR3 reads CASRPGGNTDTQYF. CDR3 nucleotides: TGTGCCAGCAGGCCAGGGGGAAACACAGATACGCAGTATTTT.